This T cell receptor (beta chain) was obtained from a study of blood T cells in healthy people across ages (dated by TCRdb to the mid-2010s). Some background on the complete study: In model experiments, template switching captured roughly one uniquely barcoded TCR beta cDNA molecule for every two T cells. To track age-related changes in TCR beta repertoire diversity, the study relied on deep sequencing normalized with unique cDNA molecular identifiers. Four age groups were formed from the donors: young (average approximately 15 years), middle-aged (approximately 40), aged (62) and long-lived (82). To avoid experimental bias, donors of different ages were spread randomly across the sequencing lanes. Two additional independent replicas of 1 million unique cDNA reads from the same blood draw were analyzed for two donors (one aged 18 to 30 and one aged 80 or older). What the authors observed across the whole study: The percentage of naive T cells measured by flow cytometry correlated strongly with observed TCR beta diversity. Observed TCR beta diversity per million T cells fell roughly linearly with age, and a significant reduction was already apparent by age roughly 40. Since profiling was done on bulk unsorted PBMCs, naive and antigen-experienced compartments could not be conclusively compared. Donor CMV infection status was unknown, potentially confounding age-related changes in expanded clonotypes. The long-lived group showed more naive CD4+ T cells, fewer expanded clones and increased TCR diversity than the aged group, suggesting age selection. Total diversity estimates from one million sequenced T cells were considered lower bounds and underestimates.

Donors were 39 systemically healthy Caucasian individuals from Russia aged roughly 6 to 100 years. Roughly 11 milliliters of peripheral blood were drawn from each donor into EDTA-treated Vacutainer tubes. Ficoll-Paque density-gradient centrifugation was used to isolate PBMCs, with at least 6.5 million obtained per sample. Trizol reagent was used to extract total RNA from PBMCs, with at least 5 micrograms per sample. Naive CD45RAhigh/CD27high T cell percentages were measured by flow cytometry on a PBMC aliquot from every donor. Libraries were constructed by 5' RACE. Instrument used: Illumina HiSeq 2500. A second PCR of about 7 to 12 cycles was run with a J-beta primer mix and a sample-barcoded 5' primer. A template-switch 5' adaptor carrying 12 random nucleotides introduced a unique molecular identifier onto each TCR beta cDNA molecule. At least 2.5 million CDR3-containing paired-end reads were obtained from each sample. All of the RNA was converted into first-strand cDNA using the Mint cDNA synthesis kit, with a TRBC-specific oligonucleotide serving as the primer. All cDNA was treated with uracil-DNA glycosylase and then went through a first 18-cycle PCR with the universal primers M1SS and BC2_uni_R. The authors' pipeline ran thus. For normalization, 1 million high-quality reads were randomly selected from each sample, with every read carrying a distinct molecular identifier. Reads with shared molecular identifiers were discarded instead of being binned into consensus sequences. MiTCR, set to a Q25 quality threshold and the strictest error-elimination algorithm, was used for CDR3 identification, clonotype clustering and error correction. A nonparametric unseen species model with Euler transformation was used to estimate a lower bound on total TCR beta diversity. TCRdb handled the public reads itself, with Q25 trimming in fastp and clone calling in MiXCR, and kept productive beta chains. For every CDR3 protein sequence, its rows merge into one entry that carries the most common genes and DNA. These V and J calls originate from TCRdb's pipeline instead of the authors' own analysis. For this sample there are some 710,000 distinct CDR3 sequences; about half appear just once. In total, the top ten clones hold 15% to 20% of the sample.

This clonotype appeared a few times. Its recognized antigen is unknown. Base qualities are missing; no much larger clone stands one base away. V gives up 4 bases and J gives up 0 bases, and the segment between their germline ends measures 15 bases. CDR1 and CDR2 are read off the germline V gene as MGHRA and YSYEKL. The CDR3 runs 16 amino acids, cysteine and phenylalanine included. Solely the CDR3 DNA is kept, with 48 bases framed from the first base. The V and J genes are TRBV4-1 and TRBJ1-2; too little of a D gene remains to name it. The clonotype originates from an elderly man in good health. Sequencing was carried out using blood. The DNA sequence is given as TGCGCCAGCAGCCTTCCCTTGACAACCTCTAACTATGGCTACACCTTC. Protein translation: CASSLPLTTSNYGYTF.